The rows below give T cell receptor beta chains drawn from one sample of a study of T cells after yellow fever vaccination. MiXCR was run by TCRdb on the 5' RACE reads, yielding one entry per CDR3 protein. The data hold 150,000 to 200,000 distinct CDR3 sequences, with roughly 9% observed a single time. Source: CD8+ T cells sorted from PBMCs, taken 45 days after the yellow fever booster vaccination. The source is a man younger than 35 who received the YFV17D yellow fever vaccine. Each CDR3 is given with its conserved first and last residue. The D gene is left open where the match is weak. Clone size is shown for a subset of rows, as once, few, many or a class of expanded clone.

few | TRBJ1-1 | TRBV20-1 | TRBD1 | TGCAGTGCCAGGGACAGGCGAAGCACTGAAGCTTTCTTT | CSARDRRSTEAFF
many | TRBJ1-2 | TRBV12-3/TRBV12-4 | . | TGTGCCAGCAGTCCGCGGGGTCTCCTTGGCTACACCTTC | CASSPRGLLGYTF
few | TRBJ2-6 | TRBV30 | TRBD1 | TGTGCCTGGGCGGGACAGGGAACCTCTGGGGCCAACGTCCTGACTTTC | CAWAGQGTSGANVLTF
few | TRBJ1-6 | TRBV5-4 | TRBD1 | TGTGCCAGCAGCCCGGGACAGACCGTTAATTCACCCCTCCACTTT | CASSPGQTVNSPLHF
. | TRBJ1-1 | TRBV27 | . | TGTGCCAGCAGTCTCCGGGACAACACTGAAGCTTTCTTT | CASSLRDNTEAFF
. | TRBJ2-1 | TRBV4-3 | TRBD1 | TGCGCCAGCAGCCAAGCGTACAGGGGGCTGCGGAATGAGCAGTTCTTC | CASSQAYRGLRNEQFF
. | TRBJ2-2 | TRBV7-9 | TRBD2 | TGTGCCAGCAGCTCCCGACTAGCGGGGGTGAACACCGGGGAGCTGTTTTTT | CASSSRLAGVNTGELFF
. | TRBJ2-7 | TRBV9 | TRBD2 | TGTGCCAGCAGCGTCGGACTAGCAGGCTACGAGCAGTACTTC | CASSVGLAGYEQYF
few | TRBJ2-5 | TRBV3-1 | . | TGTGCCAGCAGCCGATTAGGGGGGGCCCAAGAGACCCAGTACTTC | CASSRLGGAQETQYF
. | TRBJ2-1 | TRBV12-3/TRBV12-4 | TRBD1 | TGTGCCAGCAGCTGGCGGCAGGGGGCTTACAATGAGCAGTTCTTC | CASSWRQGAYNEQFF
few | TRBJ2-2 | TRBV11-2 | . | TGTGCCAGCACCCAGGGCTCCGGGGAGCTGTTTTTT | CASTQGSGELFF
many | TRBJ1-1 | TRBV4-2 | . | TGTGCCAGCAGCCAAACCGGGACAAACACTGAAGCTTTCTTT | CASSQTGTNTEAFF
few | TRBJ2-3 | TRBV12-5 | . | TGTGCTAGTGGCCCGCCGTTGGGGGAGGGCACAGATACGCAGTATTTT | CASGPPLGEGTDTQYF
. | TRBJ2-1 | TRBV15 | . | TGTGCCACCGCGGCGGCGGGTGAGCAGTTCTTC | CATAAAGEQFF
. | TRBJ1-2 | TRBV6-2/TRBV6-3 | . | TGTGCCAGCAGTTACTCGGGGGCCGTGGATGGCTACACCTTC | CASSYSGAVDGYTF
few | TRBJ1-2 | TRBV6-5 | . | TGTGCCAGCAGTTACTCGGAGACAGGACACCTCAATGGCTACACCTTC | CASSYSETGHLNGYTF
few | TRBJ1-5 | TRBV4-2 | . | TGTGCCAGCAGCCAAGATCGCGGGACAAGAAATCAGCCCCAGCATTTT | CASSQDRGTRNQPQHF
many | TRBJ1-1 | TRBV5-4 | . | TGTGCCAGCAGCTTCGGGGGGGCAGAAACTGAAGCTTTCTTT | CASSFGGAETEAFF
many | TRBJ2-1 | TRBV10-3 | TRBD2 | TGTGCCATCAGTGATGGGTTAGCGGGGCCCGGATGGAGTGAGCAGTTCTTC | CAISDGLAGPGWSEQFF
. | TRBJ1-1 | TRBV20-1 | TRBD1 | TGCAGTGCCCCGGACAGGACGAACACTGAAGCTTTCTTT | CSAPDRTNTEAFF
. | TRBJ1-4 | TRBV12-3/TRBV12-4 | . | TGTGCCAGCAGTTTAGCGCTGCTTGGCAGGGAGAGGATAAAACTGTTTTTT | CASSLALLGRERIKLFF
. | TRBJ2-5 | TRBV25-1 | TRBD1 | TGTGCCAGCAAGGGACAGGTAAAAGAGACCCAGTACTTC | CASKGQVKETQYF
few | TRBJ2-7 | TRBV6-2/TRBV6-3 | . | TGTGCCAGCAGTACCGGGACACTGACCTACGAGCAGTACTTC | CASSTGTLTYEQYF
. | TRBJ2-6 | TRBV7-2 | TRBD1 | TGTGCCAGCAGCCAACAGGGGACTGGGGCCAACGTCCTGACTTTC | CASSQQGTGANVLTF
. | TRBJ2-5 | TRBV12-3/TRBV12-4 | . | TGTGCCAGCAGTCCAGGGTCCAAGACCCAGTACTTC | CASSPGSKTQYF
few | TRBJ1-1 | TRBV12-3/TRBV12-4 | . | TGTGCCAGCAACACCGGGAGGACTGAAGCTTTCTTT | CASNTGRTEAFF
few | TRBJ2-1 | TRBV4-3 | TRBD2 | TGCGCCAGCAGTAGCGGGGGGTTAGATGAGCAGTTCTTC | CASSSGGLDEQFF
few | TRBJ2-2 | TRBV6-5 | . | TGTGCCAGCAGTTACTCGACCAGGGGAACCGGGGAGCTGTTTTTT | CASSYSTRGTGELFF
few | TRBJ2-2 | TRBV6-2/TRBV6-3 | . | TGTGCCAGCAGCCTTGTGGGGATCGGGACCGGGGAGCTGTTTTTT | CASSLVGIGTGELFF
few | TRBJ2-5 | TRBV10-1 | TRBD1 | TGCGCCAGCAGGAGACAGGGGACAGAGACCCAGTACTTC | CASRRQGTETQYF
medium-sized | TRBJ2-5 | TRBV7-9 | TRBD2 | TGTGCCAGCAGCTTCGGAACTAGCGGGGGAGAAGAGACCCAGTACTTC | CASSFGTSGGEETQYF
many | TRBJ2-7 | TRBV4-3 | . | TGCGCCAGCAGCCAAGATCTCCACAGGTTAACCTACGAGCAGTACTTC | CASSQDLHRLTYEQYF
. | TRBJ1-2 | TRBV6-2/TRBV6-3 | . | TGTGCCAGCGGCCCCGAGGCAACTAACTATGGCTACACCTTC | CASGPEATNYGYTF
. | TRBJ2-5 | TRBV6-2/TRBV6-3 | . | TGTGCCAGCAGTTTATTGATCGGTGGCGGGGAAGAGACCCAGTACTTC | CASSLLIGGGEETQYF
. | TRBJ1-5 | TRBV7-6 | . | TGTGCCAGCAGCTTAGATCCAGGGGAGAATCAGCCCCAGCATTTT | CASSLDPGENQPQHF
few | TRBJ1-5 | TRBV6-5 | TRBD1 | TGTGCCAGCCGGGGACAGGGCGGCCAGCCCCAGCATTTT | CASRGQGGQPQHF
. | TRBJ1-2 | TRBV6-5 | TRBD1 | TGTGCCAGCAGTTACGGGGACAGGGGGCTGGGCTATGGCTACACCTTC | CASSYGDRGLGYGYTF
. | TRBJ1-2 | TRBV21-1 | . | TGTGCCAGCAGCAAAGTAGGGGGGGGCGGCTACACCTTC | CASSKVGGGGYTF
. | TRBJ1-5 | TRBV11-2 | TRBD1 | TGTGCCAGCAGTCCGGACAGGGCAGATCAGCCCCAGCATTTT | CASSPDRADQPQHF
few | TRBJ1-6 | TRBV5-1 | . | TGCGCCACCCGTACGGGACTCACAGATTCACCCCTCCACTTT | CATRTGLTDSPLHF
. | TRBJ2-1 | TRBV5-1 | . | TGCGCCAGCAGCTTGGCCGGGACGCCGAATGAGCAGTTCTTC | CASSLAGTPNEQFF
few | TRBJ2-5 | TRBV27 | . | TGTGCCAGCAGTTCTTCCTTACAAGAGACCCAGTACTTC | CASSSSLQETQYF
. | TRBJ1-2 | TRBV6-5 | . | TGTGCCAGCAGTTACGGTTCAGGTTTTGGCTACACCTTC | CASSYGSGFGYTF
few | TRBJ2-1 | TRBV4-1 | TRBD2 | TGCGCCAGCAGCCAAGGGGGACTAGCAGGGTCCGATGAGCAGTTCTTC | CASSQGGLAGSDEQFF
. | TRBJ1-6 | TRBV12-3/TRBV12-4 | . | TGTGCCAGCAGGTTGGGGCAGAATAATTCACCCCTCCACTTT | CASRLGQNNSPLHF
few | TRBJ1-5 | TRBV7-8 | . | TGTGCCAGCAGCTTACTGTCCGGTGAGGGTCAGCCCCAGCATTTT | CASSLLSGEGQPQHF
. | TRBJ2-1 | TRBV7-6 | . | TGTGCCAGCAGCTTGAGGGCTCCCCCCTACAATGAGCAGTTCTTC | CASSLRAPPYNEQFF
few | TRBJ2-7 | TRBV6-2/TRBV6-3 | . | TGTGCCAGCAGTTGGAGGTCCTACGAGCAGTACTTC | CASSWRSYEQYF
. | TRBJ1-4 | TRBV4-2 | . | TGTGCCAGCAGCCGCCGGGACGCAACTAATGAAAAACTGTTTTTT | CASSRRDATNEKLFF
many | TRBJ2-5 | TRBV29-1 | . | TGCAGCGCCCCAGAGGGGGAGACCCAGTACTTC | CSAPEGETQYF
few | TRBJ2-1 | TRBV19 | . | TGTGCCAGTAGCCGGGGCCCGGGGCAGTTCTTC | CASSRGPGQFF
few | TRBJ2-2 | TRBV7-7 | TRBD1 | TGTGCTAGCAGCGCTAGAGGGACAGGGGGCACCGGGGAGCTGTTTTTT | CASSARGTGGTGELFF